This is a list of T cell receptor beta chains from one sample in a study of T cell responses to AZD1222 COVID-19 vaccine. TCRdb's table, derived via immunoSEQ multiplex PCR, lists solely in-frame clones and lacks some. Of approximately 150,000 clones listed, roughly nine tenths are singletons. Sample: peripheral blood, taken on day 0 of AZD1222 vaccination. Receptors were obtained from an adult in good health. CDR3s include the opening cysteine and the closing phenylalanine or tryptophan. Fields, in order: V gene, clone size, D gene, J gene, CDR3 DNA, CDR3 protein. The D gene is left open where the match is weak. A clone size is listed for some rows: how often the clone was seen (once, few, many), or a class if it is expanded.

>TRBV4-2|few|TRBD2|TRBJ2-1
TGTGCCAGCAGCCAAGATCGCGGGGGCTACAATGAGCAGTTCTTC
CASSQDRGGYNEQFF
>TRBV19|NA|NA|TRBJ1-2
TGTGCCAGTAGTATTGGCGGCTCCTATGGCTACACCTTC
CASSIGGSYGYTF
>TRBV10-3|once|NA|TRBJ1-1
TGTGCCATCAGTGACCGGACGGGGAACACTGAAGCTTTCTTT
CAISDRTGNTEAFF
>TRBV19|once|NA|TRBJ1-1
TGTGCCAGTACCCCTAGGGGGAGGAAGGTCACTGAAGCTTTCTTT
CASTPRGRKVTEAFF
>TRBV6-2/TRBV6-3|NA|NA|TRBJ1-2
TGTGCCAGCAGTTACGGGGCTCGGGACTATGGCTACACCTTC
CASSYGARDYGYTF
>TRBV4-1|NA|NA|TRBJ1-1
TGCGCCAGCAGCCAAGAGATAGCCATGAACACTGAAGCTTTCTTT
CASSQEIAMNTEAFF
>TRBV19|NA|NA|TRBJ1-1
TGTGCCAGTAGTCGGCAAATTGGTCTTATGAACACTGAAGCTTTCTTT
CASSRQIGLMNTEAFF
>TRBV28|NA|NA|TRBJ1-1
TGTGCCAGCAGTCTACCTAGCTTGAACACTGAAGCTTTCTTT
CASSLPSLNTEAFF
>TRBV2|once|NA|TRBJ2-1
TGTGCCAGCAGCCCTAGACAGGACAATGAGCAGTTCTTC
CASSPRQDNEQFF
>TRBV28|NA|TRBD1|TRBJ1-2
TGTGCCAGCAGAACCTCCGGGACAGGGAACAGGGGCTACACCTTC
CASRTSGTGNRGYTF
>TRBV4-3|NA|NA|TRBJ2-5
TGCGCCAGCAGCCAAGGGCGTAGCGTCGGGGAGACCCAGTACTTC
CASSQGRSVGETQYF
>TRBV7-8|NA|TRBD1|TRBJ1-5
TGTGCCAGCAGCTCCCACCGGGGACAGGGGCGCCAGCCCCAGCATTTT
CASSSHRGQGRQPQHF
>TRBV7-9|few|NA|TRBJ2-5
TGTGCCAGCAGCTTAAACTACGTCAGGGAGACCCAGTACTTC
CASSLNYVRETQYF
>TRBV5-1|NA|TRBD1|TRBJ1-3
TGCGCCAGCAGCTTCCGCGGACAGGGCTCTGGAAACACCATATATTTT
CASSFRGQGSGNTIYF
>TRBV14|NA|NA|TRBJ2-7
TGTGCCAGCAGCCAAAGGCGTGAGCAGTACTTC
CASSQRREQYF
>TRBV20-1|once|NA|TRBJ2-1
TGCAGCGCCCAGCATACGGAGCAGTTCTTC
CSAQHTEQFF
>TRBV12-5|NA|TRBD1|TRBJ2-1
TGTGCTAGTGGCGGCGACAGGGAATACAATGAGCAGTTCTTC
CASGGDREYNEQFF
>TRBV27|NA|TRBD1|TRBJ1-5
TGTGCCAGCAGGGGGACAGGACTTAGCAATCAGCCCCAGCATTTT
CASRGTGLSNQPQHF
>TRBV19|NA|NA|TRBJ1-1
TGTGCCAGTAGTATAGTCAGGACATTGAACACTGAAGCTTTCTTT
CASSIVRTLNTEAFF
>TRBV29-1|NA|TRBD1|TRBJ1-2
TGCAGCGTTCGTAAGACAGGGTTCAACTATGGCTACACCTTC
CSVRKTGFNYGYTF
>TRBV19|NA|NA|TRBJ1-2
TGTGCCAGTAACGAGGGGGTCTATGGCTACACCTTC
CASNEGVYGYTF
>TRBV9|NA|NA|TRBJ1-1
TGTGCCAGCAGCCAAATCAACAGCCCCAACACTGAAGCTTTCTTT
CASSQINSPNTEAFF